Included here is one TCR beta chain sequence, with context. CDR3 length: 13 residues. The germline V gene has CDR1 SQVTM and CDR2 ANQGSEA. The ends were cut back, 6 bases at V and 1 base at J, with 12 bases in the middle. The entry originates in a study of control samples from healthy donors and cancer patients. Here immunoSEQ multiplex PCR was the method, and the copy in TCRdb shows in-frame clones only, minus some. The sample has about 72,000 clones; about 92% are singletons. The sequence came from a woman in her fifties or sixties in good health. The rearrangement uses TRBV29-1 and TRBJ1-1; D call uncertain. The material sequenced was blood. The CDR3 spells CSVGQVRNTEAFF. In DNA, the CDR3 is TGCAGCGTGGGCCAGGTTCGGAACACTGAAGCTTTCTTT.